These 21 T cell receptor beta chains were all obtained from the same sample, sequenced in a study of T cells in Graves' hyperthyroidism and ophthalmopathy. Amplified TCR beta CDR3 regions came from RNA transcripts. The HTBI primer set drove a first-round RT-PCR of the TCR CDR3. TCRdb re-analysed the multiplex PCR reads in MiXCR, keeping a single row per CDR3 protein. In the table there are about 710,000 distinct CDR3 sequences, roughly 15% of which are singletons. Material: blood. The receptors were sampled from a man aged 18 to 30 with Graves' hyperthyroidism.

This clonotype was detected ten times or more. CDR3 DNA sequence: TGTGCCAGCAGTTTAGACTCAGTCAGCGGCTACACCTTC. Its protein product is CASSLDSVSGYTF. The chain combines TRBV12-3 or TRBV12-4 with TRBJ1-2; no reliable D call. This CDR3 has 13 amino acids. V was pared by 1 base and J by 8 bases, with 11 bases between.

The chain employs TRBV2 and TRBJ1-5; no reliable D call. CDR1 and CDR2 from the germline V gene are SNHLY and FYNNEI. V was pared by 2 bases and J by 5 bases, with 13 bases between. This CDR3 is 15 amino acids long. CDR3 sequence (DNA): TGTGCCAGCAGTGAAAACAGCCTCATGCATCAGCCCCAGCATTTT. It yields the protein CASSENSLMHQPQHF.

About this clonotype itself: This sequence may be a read error, since a much larger clone differs from it by one base. The genes are TRBV28 and TRBJ2-1, with 9 positions matching TRBD1. Germline CDR1 and CDR2: MDHEN and SYDVKM. This CDR3 contains 12 residues. V dropped 5 bases and J dropped 8; count of bases not matched to a gene: 1. CDR3 sequence reads: CASSDRGDEQFF. The CDR3 DNA is TGTGCCAGCAGTGACAGGGGGGATGAGCAGTTCTTC.

The gene calls are TRBV11-2 and TRBJ2-7; perhaps TRBD1 as D (5 bases). Germline V gene sequence: CDR1 SGHAT, CDR2 FQNNGV. The CDR3 has 13 amino acids. Trimming removed 0 bases at V and 7 bases at J, with 10 bases between. The CDR3 bases are TGTGCCAGCAGCTTAGAAGGGGTGGTTGAGCAGTACTTC. Amino acids: CASSLEGVVEQYF.

Many counts were recorded for this clonotype. The V call is TRBV27, the J call TRBJ1-6, with D unclear. The CDR3 has 14 residues. Germline CDR1 reads MNHEY; CDR2 reads SMNVEV (reference sequence). Trimming stripped 1 base from V and 5 bases from J, with 6 bases between. CDR3 residues: CASSLYLNNSPLHF. In DNA, the CDR3 is TGTGCCAGCAGTTTATACCTCAATAATTCACCCCTCCACTTT.

There are many counts of this clonotype. The chain is built from TRBV3-1 and TRBJ1-2; 7 bases are shared with TRBD1. J gave up 4 bases and V 1 base, and 6 bases lay outside the gene matches. The CDR3 totals 15 residues. CDR1 is LGHDT, CDR2 YNNKEL, per germline (reference sequence). The CDR3 region is CASSQARDRTYGYTF. The CDR3, as DNA: TGTGCCAGCAGCCAAGCCCGGGACAGAACCTATGGCTACACCTTC.

This clonotype was detected only a few times. The chain combines TRBV4-1 with TRBJ2-7; 9 nucleotides line up with TRBD2. The CDR3 runs 15 residues. The V segment lost 1 base and the J segment 3 bases; nucleotides outside the gene matches: 4. Germline CDR1 is MGHRA and CDR2 is YSYEKL. The CDR3 reads CASSQVAGEIYEQYF. The CDR3 nucleotides are TGCGCCAGCAGCCAAGTAGCGGGAGAAATCTACGAGCAGTACTTC.

The rearrangement links TRBV10-3 to TRBJ2-1; 8 bases agree with TRBD2. With V trimmed by 4 bases and J by 10 bases, 3 bases remained unmatched. This CDR3 contains 12 residues. The germline V gene has CDR1 ENHRY and CDR2 SYGVKD. The CDR3 coding sequence is TGTGCCATCAGTGGATTAGCGGGGGAGCAGTTCTTC. As protein: CAISGLAGEQFF.

This clonotype was recorded a few times. The chain combines TRBV7-2 with TRBJ2-1, with 9 nucleotides matching TRBD2. Germline V gene lookup returns CDR1 SGHTA and CDR2 FQGNSA. The ends lost 2 bases at V and 3 bases at J; junction bases unmatched: 2. This CDR3 spans 15 amino acids. CDR3 in DNA: TGTGCCAGCAGCTTACAAGCGGGAGGCTACAATGAGCAGTTCTTC. Translation gives CASSLQAGGYNEQFF.

This clonotype was found a few times. This chain uses TRBV6-1 with TRBJ2-3; D might be TRBD1 (5 bases). Germline V gene lookup returns CDR1 MNHNS and CDR2 SASEGT. The CDR3 sequence is 14 residues long. V lost 6 bases, J lost 14 bases, and 24 bases lay in between. The CDR3 DNA sequence: TGTGCCAGCAGCCCCTGGGTTGAACAGGCTCGAGCGTATTTT. This translates into CASSPWVEQARAYF.

Remarks on this clonotype: This may be a read error, as it is one base from a much larger clone. The V call is TRBV6-1, the J call TRBJ2-3; 7 nucleotides line up with TRBD2. Trimming cost V 8 bases and J 4 bases; bases outside gene matches: 6. The CDR3 has 13 amino acids. Germline values: CDR1 MNHNS, CDR2 SASEGT. CDR3 protein: CASHRLAADTQYF. The CDR3 DNA reads TGTGCCAGCCACAGGCTAGCGGCAGATACGCAGTATTTT.

This clonotype came up many times. The chain uses TRBV6-1 and TRBJ1-1, with 7 bases that match TRBD1. The CDR3 extends over 13 amino acids. After removal of 6 bases from V and 5 bases from J, the junction contained 6 bases not matched to a gene. The germline V gene encodes CDR1 MNHNS and CDR2 SASEGT. CDR3 in DNA: TGTGCCAGCAGCAGGGACAGTTTGACTGAAGCTTTCTTT. This codes for CASSRDSLTEAFF.

This clonotype was observed many times. DNA for the CDR3: TGCGCCAGCAGCTTGGCCGAGGCGCGCGAGCAGTTCTTC. Protein: CASSLAEAREQFF. The V gene is TRBV5-1, the J gene TRBJ2-1; D unclear. The CDR3 runs 13 residues. The germline CDR1 and CDR2 sequences are SGHRS and YFSETQ. V shed 0 bases and J shed 10 bases, with 11 bases lying between them.

J is TRBJ2-5 and V is TRBV12-5, with D perhaps given as TRBD1 or TRBD2 (5 bases each). Germline CDR1 reads LGHNT; CDR2 reads FRNRAP. The V end was cut by 0 bases, the J end by 2 bases, with 13 bases between. The CDR3 loop spans 16 amino acids. CDR3: CASGLVVRGVQETQYF. CDR3 bases: TGTGCTAGTGGTTTGGTAGTACGAGGGGTTCAAGAGACCCAGTACTTC.

V is TRBV6-5 and J is TRBJ2-7; D ambiguous. The V and J ends lost 4 bases and 4 bases respectively, with 5 bases between them. The CDR3 extends over 11 amino acids. CDR1 and CDR2 from the germline V gene are MNHEY and SVGAGI. The CDR3 protein is CASSWAYEQYF. CDR3 coding DNA: TGTGCCAGCAGTTGGGCTTACGAGCAGTACTTC.

The genes are TRBV20-1 and TRBJ1-2; D is unclear. Trimming left V 0 bases short and J 8 bases short, with 13 bases between. Germline V CDR1 and CDR2: DFQATT, SNEGSKA (reference sequence). The CDR3 extends over 13 amino acids. The CDR3 DNA reads as TGCAGTGCTAGAGATTCGGAGAATCGGGGCTACACCTTC. This codes for CSARDSENRGYTF.

Concerning this clonotype itself: Because the CDR3 is missing its conserved closing phenylalanine or tryptophan, this is likely a read error. The chain couples TRBV6-1 to TRBJ2-5; 7 bases fit TRBD2. The CDR3 loop spans 17 amino acids. Losses at the gene ends were 6 bases for V and 2 bases for J; bases not matched to a gene: 15. Per germline, CDR1 MNHNS and CDR2 SASEGT. Here the CDR3 reads CASRMGYSGIDQETQYI. As DNA, the CDR3 is TGTGCCAGCAGGATGGGATACAGCGGGATCGATCAAGAGACCCAGTACATC.

The chain is built from TRBV10-2 and TRBJ1-1; 7 nucleotides agree with TRBD1. Trimming took 5 bases from V and 7 from J; bases not matched to a gene: 7. CDR1 and CDR2 (germline): WSHSY, SAAADI. CDR3 length equals 13 residues. This chain's CDR3 is CASSSIPGGEAFF. As DNA, the CDR3 is TGCGCCAGCAGTTCAATTCCAGGGGGTGAAGCTTTCTTT.

The genes are TRBV5-1 and TRBJ2-3, with 8 bases identical to TRBD2. Germline CDR1 reads SGHRS; CDR2 reads YFSETQ. The CDR3 covers 17 residues. V lost 3 bases to trimming and J lost 6 bases; unmatched junction nucleotides: 15. This CDR3 is CASSSTSGAYSRDTQYF. The CDR3 DNA reads as TGCGCCAGCAGCTCTACTAGCGGAGCCTATAGTAGGGATACGCAGTATTTT.

This chain joins TRBV7-9 and TRBJ2-1; no clear D gene. CDR1 is SEHNR and CDR2 is FQNEAQ in the germline V gene (reference sequence). CDR3 length equals 11 residues. The CDR3: CAIYSYNEQFF. The CDR3 nucleotides are TGTGCGATCTATTCCTACAATGAGCAGTTCTTC.

This clonotype has only a few counts. V and J are TRBV29-1 and TRBJ1-1; 8 nucleotides match TRBD1. With 7 bases clipped from V and 4 bases from J, the junction kept 8 bases outside the gene matches. The CDR3 spans 13 residues. Germline values: CDR1 SQVTM, CDR2 ANQGSEA. CDR3: CSARTGWGTEAFF. DNA of the CDR3: TGCAGCGCCAGGACAGGGTGGGGCACTGAAGCTTTCTTT. The whole variable domain, remainder taken from reference TRBV29-1 and TRBJ1-1, is SAVISQKPSRDICQRGTSLTIQCQVDSQVTMMFWYRQQPGQSLTLIATANQGSEATYESGFVIDKFPISRPNLTFSTLTVSNMSPEDSSIYLCSARTGWGTEAFFGQGTRLTVV.